This TCR beta chain was identified in a study of blood T cell repertoires in COVID-19. For the study at large: Researchers got acute and convalescent COVID-19 samples from the United States, Italy and Spain. T cells, B-cell-depleted T cells, or PBMCs provided the cDNA or gDNA that served as material.

V lost 8 bases, J lost 0 bases, and 13 bases lay in between. Germline V gene data show CDR1 as MNHEY and CDR2 as SMNVEV (reference sequence). CDR3 length: 14 amino acids. Sequenced by immunoSEQ multiplex PCR; TCRdb stores in-frame clones only, minus some. The table records 280,000 or so clones, approximately 90% of them present only once. The sequence derives from a woman in her sixties or seventies with acute or convalescent COVID-19. V gene TRBV27 combines with J gene TRBJ1-1, with D unresolved. The sequencing sample was made of peripheral blood. CDR3 nucleotide sequence: TGTGCCAGCGGCCGAGGGTCCATGAACACTGAAGCTTTCTTT. As protein: CASGRGSMNTEAFF.